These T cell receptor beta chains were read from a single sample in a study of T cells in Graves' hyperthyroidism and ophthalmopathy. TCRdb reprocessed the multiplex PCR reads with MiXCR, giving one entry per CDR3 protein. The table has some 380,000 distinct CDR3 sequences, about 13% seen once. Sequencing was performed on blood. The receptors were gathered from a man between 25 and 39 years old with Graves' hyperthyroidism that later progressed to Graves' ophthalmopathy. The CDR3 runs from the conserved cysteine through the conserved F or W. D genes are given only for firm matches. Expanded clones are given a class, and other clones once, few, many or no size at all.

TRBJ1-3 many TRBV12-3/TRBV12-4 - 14 CASSLTVSGNTIYF TGTGCCAGCAGCCTGACAGTCTCTGGAAACACCATATATTTT
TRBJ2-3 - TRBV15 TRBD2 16 CATRILAGDSTDTQYF TGTGCCACCCGAATACTAGCGGGGGATAGCACAGATACGCAGTATTTT
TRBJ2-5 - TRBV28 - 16 CASSNTDRGSQETQYF TGTGCCAGCAGCAACACGGATAGGGGGTCACAAGAGACCCAGTACTTC
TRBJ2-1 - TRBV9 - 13 CASSVIGNNEQFF TGTGCCAGCAGCGTAATAGGGAACAATGAGCAGTTCTTC
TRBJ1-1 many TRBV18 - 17 CASSPYAPGRMNTEAFF TGTGCCAGCTCACCATATGCACCGGGACGGATGAACACTGAAGCTTTCTTT
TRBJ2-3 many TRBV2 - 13 CASSDRRTDTQYF TGTGCCAGCAGTGACAGGCGCACAGATACGCAGTATTTT
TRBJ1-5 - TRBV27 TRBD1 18 CASSLSWRGTGGNQPQHF TGTGCCAGCAGTTTATCTTGGAGAGGGACAGGGGGCAATCAGCCCCAGCATTTT
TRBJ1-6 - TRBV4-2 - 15 CASSQDGAGGSPLHF TGTGCCAGCAGCCAAGATGGGGCCGGGGGTTCACCCCTCCACTTT
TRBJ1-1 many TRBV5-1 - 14 CASSLATTNTEAFF TGCGCCAGCAGCTTGGCGACAACGAACACTGAAGCTTTCTTT
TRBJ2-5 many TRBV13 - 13 CASSVDGQETQYF TGTGCCAGCAGCGTGGACGGTCAAGAGACCCAGTACTTC
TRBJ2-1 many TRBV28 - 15 CASSLPAVGYNEQFF TGTGCCAGCAGTTTACCAGCCGTAGGTTACAATGAGCAGTTCTTC
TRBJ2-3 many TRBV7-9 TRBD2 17 CASSLALLAGLTDTQYF TGTGCCAGCAGCTTAGCCCTCTTAGCGGGCCTCACAGATACGCAGTATTTT
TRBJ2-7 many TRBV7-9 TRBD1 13 CASSGTGGVEQYF TGTGCCAGCAGCGGGACAGGCGGTGTCGAGCAGTACTTC
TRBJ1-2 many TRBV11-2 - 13 CASSLTRVSGYTF TGTGCCAGCAGCTTAACCAGGGTCAGTGGCTACACCTTC
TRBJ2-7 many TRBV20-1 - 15 CSARDQQGRNSEQYF TGCAGTGCTAGAGATCAGCAGGGGAGGAATAGCGAGCAGTACTTC